This is a list of T cell receptor beta chains from one sample in a study of blood T cell repertoires in COVID-19. Repertoires were generated with immunoSEQ multiplex PCR, while TCRdb's copy carries only in-frame clones and drops some. The sample lists about 150,000 clones, approximately 91% occurring once. Sample: peripheral blood. The receptors derive from a woman between 65 and 79 years old with acute or convalescent COVID-19. Both conserved end residues are part of each CDR3. D genes are given only for firm matches. Rows may omit the clone size; those that give it use once, few, many or a size class.

j_call: TRBJ1-1
d_call: TRBD1
v_call: TRBV29-1
clone_size: .
cdr3_nt: TGCAGCGTTGCCAACAGGGGGCTGGGGAACACTGAAGCTTTCTTT
cdr3_aa: CSVANRGLGNTEAFF

j_call: TRBJ2-1
d_call: TRBD2
v_call: TRBV5-1
clone_size: .
cdr3_nt: TGCGCCAGCAGCTTAAGGTCCCCCCAAGCGGGGGGCCAGGATGAGCAGTTCTTC
cdr3_aa: CASSLRSPQAGGQDEQFF

j_call: TRBJ2-3
d_call: TRBD2
v_call: TRBV7-9
clone_size: .
cdr3_nt: TGTGCCAGCAGAGCCGGACTAGCGGGGGGGCCCCCAGATACGCAGTATTTT
cdr3_aa: CASRAGLAGGPPDTQYF

j_call: TRBJ1-1
d_call: .
v_call: TRBV11-2
clone_size: once
cdr3_nt: TGTGCCAGCAGCACCCAGCAGGGGAACACTGAAGCTTTCTTT
cdr3_aa: CASSTQQGNTEAFF

j_call: TRBJ2-3
d_call: TRBD2
v_call: TRBV7-2
clone_size: .
cdr3_nt: TGTGCCAGCAGCTTAGGGGCTAGCGGGGGGGTGAAATTGACAGATACGCAGTATTTT
cdr3_aa: CASSLGASGGVKLTDTQYF

j_call: TRBJ1-2
d_call: TRBD1
v_call: TRBV2
clone_size: .
cdr3_nt: TGTGCCAGCAGTCGGCAGGGGGCGCAAGGCTACACCTTC
cdr3_aa: CASSRQGAQGYTF

j_call: TRBJ1-2
d_call: .
v_call: TRBV3-1/TRBV3-2
clone_size: .
cdr3_nt: TGTGCCAGCAGCCCGATACACAGTGGATCAGGCTACACCTTC
cdr3_aa: CASSPIHSGSGYTF

j_call: TRBJ1-3
d_call: .
v_call: TRBV3-1/TRBV3-2
clone_size: .
cdr3_nt: TGTGCCAGCAGCCGACTCGGGAGCTCTGGAAACACCATATATTTT
cdr3_aa: CASSRLGSSGNTIYF

j_call: TRBJ1-2
d_call: TRBD1
v_call: TRBV19
clone_size: .
cdr3_nt: TGTGCCAGTAGTTTGGGACAGGGTATCTATGGCTACACCTTC
cdr3_aa: CASSLGQGIYGYTF

j_call: TRBJ2-7
d_call: .
v_call: TRBV6-6
clone_size: .
cdr3_nt: TGTGCCAGCAGTTACCGGGGTAGCCCCTACGAGCAGTACTTC
cdr3_aa: CASSYRGSPYEQYF

j_call: TRBJ1-1
d_call: TRBD1
v_call: TRBV3-1/TRBV3-2
clone_size: .
cdr3_nt: TGTGCCAGCAGCCAAGCAGGGGGGACTGAAGCTTTCTTT
cdr3_aa: CASSQAGGTEAFF

j_call: TRBJ2-3
d_call: .
v_call: TRBV19
clone_size: .
cdr3_nt: TGTGCCAGTCGACCGCCCGGGGCAGATACGCAGTATTTT
cdr3_aa: CASRPPGADTQYF

j_call: TRBJ2-3
d_call: TRBD2
v_call: TRBV27
clone_size: .
cdr3_nt: TGTGCCAGCAGTTATAGCGGGACCCGCCCAGATACGCAGTATTTT
cdr3_aa: CASSYSGTRPDTQYF

j_call: TRBJ1-2
d_call: TRBD1
v_call: TRBV29-1
clone_size: .
cdr3_nt: TGCAGCGTTGATGAGGGGGCTGGGAACTATGGCTACACCTTC
cdr3_aa: CSVDEGAGNYGYTF

j_call: TRBJ1-3
d_call: .
v_call: TRBV11-2
clone_size: .
cdr3_nt: TGTGCCAGCAGCCCGGGGATCTCTGGAAACACCATATATTTT
cdr3_aa: CASSPGISGNTIYF

j_call: TRBJ1-1
d_call: .
v_call: TRBV19
clone_size: .
cdr3_nt: TGTGCCAGTAGTACGCTTAGGACTCGGGGGGGCACTGAAGCTTTCTTT
cdr3_aa: CASSTLRTRGGTEAFF

j_call: TRBJ1-4
d_call: .
v_call: TRBV19
clone_size: .
cdr3_nt: TGTGCCACCGGAGACAGGCTGGCGGGAAAACTGTTTTTT
cdr3_aa: CATGDRLAGKLFF

j_call: TRBJ1-1
d_call: .
v_call: TRBV9
clone_size: .
cdr3_nt: TGTGCCAGCAGCGTACTCCCCGGGAACACTGAAGCTTTCTTT
cdr3_aa: CASSVLPGNTEAFF

j_call: TRBJ1-1
d_call: .
v_call: TRBV14
clone_size: .
cdr3_nt: TGTGCCAGCAGCCGGGCGGCGGGGCAGGGCACTGAAGCTTTCTTT
cdr3_aa: CASSRAAGQGTEAFF

j_call: TRBJ2-2
d_call: .
v_call: TRBV10-1
clone_size: .
cdr3_nt: TGCGCCAGCAGTGAGTCGAGGGTCGACGGGGGGAACACCGGGGAGCTGTTTTTT
cdr3_aa: CASSESRVDGGNTGELFF

j_call: TRBJ2-6
d_call: TRBD1
v_call: TRBV28
clone_size: .
cdr3_nt: TGTGCCAGCAAACCAGGGGGCCTAGCTGGGGCCAACGTCCTGACTTTC
cdr3_aa: CASKPGGLAGANVLTF

j_call: TRBJ1-6
d_call: .
v_call: TRBV6-2/TRBV6-3
clone_size: .
cdr3_nt: TGTGCCAGCAGTCCCGGAGCACCCGACCGATCACCCCTCCACTTT
cdr3_aa: CASSPGAPDRSPLHF

j_call: TRBJ2-3
d_call: TRBD1
v_call: TRBV5-1
clone_size: .
cdr3_nt: TGCGCCAGCTCCGGGACAGTCACAGATACGCAGTATTTT
cdr3_aa: CASSGTVTDTQYF

j_call: TRBJ1-4
d_call: .
v_call: TRBV3-1/TRBV3-2
clone_size: .
cdr3_nt: TGTGCCAGCAGCCTACAAGGACGGGGGGAAGGGGAAAAACTGTTTTTT
cdr3_aa: CASSLQGRGEGEKLFF

j_call: TRBJ2-3
d_call: TRBD1
v_call: TRBV6-5
clone_size: once
cdr3_nt: TGTGCCAGCAGTTTCATGACAGGGGGCACAGATACGCAGTATTTT
cdr3_aa: CASSFMTGGTDTQYF

j_call: TRBJ2-1
d_call: .
v_call: TRBV6-1
clone_size: .
cdr3_nt: TGTGCCAGCAGTGAAGGGACATCCTACAATGAGCAGTTCTTC
cdr3_aa: CASSEGTSYNEQFF

j_call: TRBJ2-1
d_call: .
v_call: TRBV6-2/TRBV6-3
clone_size: .
cdr3_nt: TGTGCCAGCAGCCGGAACAGGGTGTCCCTCAATGAGCAGTTCTTC
cdr3_aa: CASSRNRVSLNEQFF

j_call: TRBJ2-3
d_call: TRBD1
v_call: TRBV6-5
clone_size: .
cdr3_nt: TGTGCCAGCAGTCCACAGGGGTCTTCAGATACGCAGTATTTT
cdr3_aa: CASSPQGSSDTQYF

j_call: TRBJ1-4
d_call: .
v_call: TRBV7-2
clone_size: .
cdr3_nt: TGTGCCAGCAGCTTAGCTCAGGGTGCTAATGAAAAACTGTTTTTT
cdr3_aa: CASSLAQGANEKLFF

j_call: TRBJ2-5
d_call: TRBD2
v_call: TRBV5-5
clone_size: .
cdr3_nt: TGTGCCAGCAGCTTGCGGGGGGGGCAGTCCCAAGAGACCCAGTACTTC
cdr3_aa: CASSLRGGQSQETQYF

j_call: TRBJ1-1
d_call: .
v_call: TRBV7-9
clone_size: few
cdr3_nt: TGTGCCAGCAGCCGGAGGGGGGGCTTGAGGCTGAACACTGAAGCTTTCTTT
cdr3_aa: CASSRRGGLRLNTEAFF

j_call: TRBJ2-3
d_call: .
v_call: TRBV21-1
clone_size: once
cdr3_nt: TGTGCCAGCAGCAAAGTACAGGGGCAGTGCGATACGCAGTATTTT
cdr3_aa: CASSKVQGQCDTQYF

j_call: TRBJ2-2
d_call: .
v_call: TRBV19
clone_size: .
cdr3_nt: TGTGCCAGTAAGACGACAGGAATCACCGGGGAGCTGTTTTTT
cdr3_aa: CASKTTGITGELFF

j_call: TRBJ1-2
d_call: .
v_call: TRBV12-3/TRBV12-4
clone_size: few
cdr3_nt: TGTGCCAGCAGTCGACATACTAACTATGGCTACACCTTC
cdr3_aa: CASSRHTNYGYTF

j_call: TRBJ1-5
d_call: TRBD1
v_call: TRBV28
clone_size: once
cdr3_nt: TGTGCCAGCAGTCCTACAGGGGCCAGCAATCAGCCCCAGCATTTT
cdr3_aa: CASSPTGASNQPQHF

j_call: TRBJ2-7
d_call: .
v_call: TRBV10-1
clone_size: .
cdr3_nt: TGCGCCAGCAGTATCCAAGACCCCAGCGGGTACGAGCAGTACTTC
cdr3_aa: CASSIQDPSGYEQYF

j_call: TRBJ1-2
d_call: .
v_call: TRBV28
clone_size: .
cdr3_nt: TGTGCCAGCAGTTTATCTCCGGGGGATGGCTACACCTTC
cdr3_aa: CASSLSPGDGYTF

j_call: TRBJ1-5
d_call: TRBD1
v_call: TRBV19
clone_size: .
cdr3_nt: TGTGCCAGTAGTATGGACAGGGATCAGCCCCAGCATTTT
cdr3_aa: CASSMDRDQPQHF

j_call: TRBJ2-4
d_call: .
v_call: TRBV2
clone_size: .
cdr3_nt: TGTGCCAGCAGTGATATGCAGGGGCTAGCCAAAAACATTCAGTACTTC
cdr3_aa: CASSDMQGLAKNIQYF

j_call: TRBJ2-7
d_call: TRBD1
v_call: TRBV2
clone_size: .
cdr3_nt: TGTGCCAGCAGTGATCAGGGGGCGCTGGGCGAGCAGTACTTC
cdr3_aa: CASSDQGALGEQYF

j_call: TRBJ1-5
d_call: TRBD1
v_call: TRBV27
clone_size: .
cdr3_nt: TGTGCCAGCAGCCAAACTCCGGGACAGGGGGCCGGTAGCAATCAGCCCCAGCATTTT
cdr3_aa: CASSQTPGQGAGSNQPQHF

j_call: TRBJ1-2
d_call: TRBD1
v_call: TRBV2
clone_size: once
cdr3_nt: TGTGCCAGCAGTGAACGACAGGGTGGCTATGGCTACACCTTC
cdr3_aa: CASSERQGGYGYTF

j_call: TRBJ2-3
d_call: .
v_call: TRBV18
clone_size: .
cdr3_nt: TGTGCCAGCTCACCACAGGGGCCACCAGATACGCAGTATTTT
cdr3_aa: CASSPQGPPDTQYF

j_call: TRBJ1-2
d_call: .
v_call: TRBV10-3
clone_size: .
cdr3_nt: TGTGCCATCAAGGAGAGCAACAGGGTCTATGGCTACACCTTC
cdr3_aa: CAIKESNRVYGYTF

j_call: TRBJ1-2
d_call: .
v_call: TRBV20-1
clone_size: .
cdr3_nt: TGCAGTGCTAGAAAGGGGAATGGCTACACCTTC
cdr3_aa: CSARKGNGYTF

j_call: TRBJ1-6
d_call: .
v_call: TRBV6-5
clone_size: .
cdr3_nt: TGTGCCAGCAGTTACTCCGGCGGTAGGAATTCACCCCTCCACTTT
cdr3_aa: CASSYSGGRNSPLHF

j_call: TRBJ2-3
d_call: .
v_call: TRBV5-1
clone_size: .
cdr3_nt: TGCGCCAGCAGCCCAGAACCTGACAGAACAGATACGCAGTATTTT
cdr3_aa: CASSPEPDRTDTQYF

j_call: TRBJ1-3
d_call: TRBD1
v_call: TRBV7-2
clone_size: once
cdr3_nt: TGTGCCAGCAGCGTCCAGGGGGGTGGGGGCACCATATATTTT
cdr3_aa: CASSVQGGGGTIYF

j_call: TRBJ2-6
d_call: .
v_call: TRBV3-1/TRBV3-2
clone_size: .
cdr3_nt: TGTGCCAGCAGCCAAGTAGGCAGGGTAGGAGCTGGGGCCAACGTCCTGACTTTC
cdr3_aa: CASSQVGRVGAGANVLTF

j_call: TRBJ2-5
d_call: TRBD1
v_call: TRBV14
clone_size: .
cdr3_nt: TGTGCCAGCAGCCAAGATTTTCGGACAGGGGGCCGCCAAGAGACCCAGTACTTC
cdr3_aa: CASSQDFRTGGRQETQYF

j_call: TRBJ1-6
d_call: TRBD1
v_call: TRBV20-1
clone_size: .
cdr3_nt: TGCAGTGCTAGTAGGGACAGGGAGGCTTCACCCCTCCACTTT
cdr3_aa: CSASRDREASPLHF

j_call: TRBJ1-2
d_call: .
v_call: TRBV3-1/TRBV3-2
clone_size: .
cdr3_nt: TGTGCCAGCAGCCAAGAGGCGAGGGGGATAGGCTACACCTTC
cdr3_aa: CASSQEARGIGYTF

j_call: TRBJ2-3
d_call: .
v_call: TRBV4-3
clone_size: .
cdr3_nt: TGCGCCAGCAGCCAAGTACCCGGCGGCCTTGGCACAGATACGCAGTATTTT
cdr3_aa: CASSQVPGGLGTDTQYF

j_call: TRBJ1-2
d_call: TRBD1
v_call: TRBV19
clone_size: .
cdr3_nt: TGTGCCAGTAGTATAGAGTGGCCGGACAGGGGAGGTTACACCTTC
cdr3_aa: CASSIEWPDRGGYTF

j_call: TRBJ2-3
d_call: TRBD1
v_call: TRBV7-2
clone_size: .
cdr3_nt: TGTGCCAGCAGCTTAGTTACAGGGGGCACAGATACGCAGTATTTT
cdr3_aa: CASSLVTGGTDTQYF

j_call: TRBJ2-6
d_call: TRBD2
v_call: TRBV29-1
clone_size: .
cdr3_nt: TGCAGCGTGCTCCCCATGGGGGGGTACGGCTCTGGGGCCAACGTCCTGACTTTC
cdr3_aa: CSVLPMGGYGSGANVLTF

j_call: TRBJ1-2
d_call: TRBD1
v_call: TRBV6-6
clone_size: few
cdr3_nt: TGTGCCAGCAGCACCCGGGACAGGGGACGAGATAGCTACACCTTC
cdr3_aa: CASSTRDRGRDSYTF

j_call: TRBJ2-3
d_call: TRBD2
v_call: TRBV18
clone_size: .
cdr3_nt: TGTGCCAGCTCACCACCTAGCGGGGGGCCCGCAGGGACGCAGTATTTT
cdr3_aa: CASSPPSGGPAGTQYF

j_call: TRBJ1-6
d_call: TRBD1
v_call: TRBV18
clone_size: .
cdr3_nt: TGTGCCAGCTCAACCGGGACAGGGATTTCACCCCTCCACTTT
cdr3_aa: CASSTGTGISPLHF